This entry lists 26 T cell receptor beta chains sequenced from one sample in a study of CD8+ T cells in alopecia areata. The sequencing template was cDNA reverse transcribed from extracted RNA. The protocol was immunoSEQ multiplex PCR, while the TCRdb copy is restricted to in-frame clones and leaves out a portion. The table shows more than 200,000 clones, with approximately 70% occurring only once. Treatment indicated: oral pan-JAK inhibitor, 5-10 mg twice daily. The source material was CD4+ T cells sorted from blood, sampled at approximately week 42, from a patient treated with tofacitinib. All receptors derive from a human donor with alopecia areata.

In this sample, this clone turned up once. CDR3 amino acids: CSVDKDGQETQYF. In DNA, the CDR3 is TGCAGCGTTGATAAGGACGGACAAGAGACCCAGTACTTC. This chain joins TRBV29-1 and TRBJ2-5; D gene uncertain. Looked up from germline, CDR1 is SQVTM and CDR2 is ANQGSEA. CDR3 size: 13 residues. The V gene lost 3 bases and the J gene lost 2 bases, with 10 bases spanning the gap.

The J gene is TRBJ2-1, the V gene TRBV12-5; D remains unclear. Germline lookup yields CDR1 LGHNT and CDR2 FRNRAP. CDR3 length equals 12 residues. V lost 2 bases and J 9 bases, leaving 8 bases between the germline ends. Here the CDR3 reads CASGLLPPEQFF. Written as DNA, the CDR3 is TGTGCTAGTGGTTTGCTGCCACCTGAGCAGTTCTTC.

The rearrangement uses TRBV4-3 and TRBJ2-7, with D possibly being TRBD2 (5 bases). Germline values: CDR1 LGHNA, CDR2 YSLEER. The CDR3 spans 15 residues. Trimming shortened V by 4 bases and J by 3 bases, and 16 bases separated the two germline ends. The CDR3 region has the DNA TGCGCCAGCAGCCCCCCCAGGATGAGGGTCTACGAGCAGTACTTC. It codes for CASSPPRMRVYEQYF.

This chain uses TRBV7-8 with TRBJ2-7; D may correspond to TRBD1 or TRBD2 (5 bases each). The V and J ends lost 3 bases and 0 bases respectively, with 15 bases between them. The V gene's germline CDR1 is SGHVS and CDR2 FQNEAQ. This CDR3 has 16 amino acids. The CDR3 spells CASSLDLTVSSYEQYF. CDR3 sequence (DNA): TGTGCCAGCAGCTTGGACTTGACAGTGAGCTCCTACGAGCAGTACTTC.

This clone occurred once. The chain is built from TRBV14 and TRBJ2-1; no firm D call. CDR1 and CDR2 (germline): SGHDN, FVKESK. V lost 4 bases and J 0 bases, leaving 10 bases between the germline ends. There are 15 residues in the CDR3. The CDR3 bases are TGTGCCAGCAGCCGATACACGAGCTCCTACAATGAGCAGTTCTTC. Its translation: CASSRYTSSYNEQFF.

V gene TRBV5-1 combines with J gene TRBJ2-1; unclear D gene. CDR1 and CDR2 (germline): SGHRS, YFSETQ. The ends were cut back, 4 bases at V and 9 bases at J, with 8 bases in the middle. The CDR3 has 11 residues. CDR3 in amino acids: CASSELVEQFF. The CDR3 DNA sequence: TGCGCCAGCAGCGAACTGGTTGAGCAGTTCTTC.

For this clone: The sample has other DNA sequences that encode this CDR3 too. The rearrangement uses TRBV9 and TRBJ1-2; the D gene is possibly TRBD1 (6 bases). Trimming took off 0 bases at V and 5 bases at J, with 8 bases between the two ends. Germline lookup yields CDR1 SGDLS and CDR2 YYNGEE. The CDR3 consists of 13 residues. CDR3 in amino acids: CASSVDRDYGYTF. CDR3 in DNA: TGTGCCAGCAGCGTAGACAGGGATTATGGCTACACCTTC.

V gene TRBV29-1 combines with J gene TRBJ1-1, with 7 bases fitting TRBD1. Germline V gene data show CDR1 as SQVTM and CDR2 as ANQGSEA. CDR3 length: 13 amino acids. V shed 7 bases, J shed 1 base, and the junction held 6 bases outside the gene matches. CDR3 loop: CSAEGTANTEAFF. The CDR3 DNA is TGCAGCGCAGAAGGGACAGCGAACACTGAAGCTTTCTTT.

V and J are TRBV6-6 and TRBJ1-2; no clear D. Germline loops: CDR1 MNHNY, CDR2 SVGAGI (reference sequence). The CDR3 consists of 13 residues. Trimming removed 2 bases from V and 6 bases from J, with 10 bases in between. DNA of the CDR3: TGTGCCAGCAGTTACCGGGGTCTGAATGGCTACACCTTC. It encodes CASSYRGLNGYTF.

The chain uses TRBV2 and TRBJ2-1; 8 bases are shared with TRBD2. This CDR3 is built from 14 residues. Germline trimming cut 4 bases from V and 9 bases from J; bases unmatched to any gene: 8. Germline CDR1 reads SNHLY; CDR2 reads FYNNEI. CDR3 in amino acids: CASSVAGGLGEQFF. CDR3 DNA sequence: TGTGCCAGCAGTGTTGCGGGGGGTCTAGGTGAGCAGTTCTTC.

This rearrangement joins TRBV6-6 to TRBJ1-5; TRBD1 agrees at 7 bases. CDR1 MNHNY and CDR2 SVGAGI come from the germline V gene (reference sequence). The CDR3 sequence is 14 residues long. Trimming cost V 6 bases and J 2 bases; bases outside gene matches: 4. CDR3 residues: CASSHRGGNQPQHF. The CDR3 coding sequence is TGTGCCAGCAGCCACAGGGGAGGCAATCAGCCCCAGCATTTT.

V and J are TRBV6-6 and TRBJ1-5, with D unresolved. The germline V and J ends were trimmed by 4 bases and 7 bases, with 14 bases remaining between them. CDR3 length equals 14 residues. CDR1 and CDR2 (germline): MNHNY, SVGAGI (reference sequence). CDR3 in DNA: TGTGCCAGCAGTTCCCCGGGTGCGATGCAGCCCCAGCATTTT. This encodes CASSSPGAMQPQHF.

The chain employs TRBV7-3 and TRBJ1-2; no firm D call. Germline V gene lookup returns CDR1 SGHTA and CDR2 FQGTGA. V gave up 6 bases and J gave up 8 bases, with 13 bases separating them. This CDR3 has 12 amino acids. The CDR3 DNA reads TGTGCCAGCAGTTCTGGGCGAGGGGGCTACACCTTC. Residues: CASSSGRGGYTF.

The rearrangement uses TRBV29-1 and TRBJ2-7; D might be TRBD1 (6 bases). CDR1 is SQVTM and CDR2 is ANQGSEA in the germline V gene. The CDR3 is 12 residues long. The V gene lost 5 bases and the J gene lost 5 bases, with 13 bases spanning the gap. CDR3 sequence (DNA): TGCAGCGTTAGTAACAGGGTTCACGAGCAGTACTTC. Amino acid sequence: CSVSNRVHEQYF.

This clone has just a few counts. The CDR3 nucleotides read TGCGCCAGCACCGAGGGACAGGGAGGAGTGGGCACTGAAGCTTTCTTT. This sequence encodes CASTEGQGGVGTEAFF. The chain joins TRBV5-1 to TRBJ1-1; 9 nucleotides match TRBD1. V shed 6 bases, J shed 4 bases, and the junction held 13 bases outside the gene matches. The CDR3 is 16 residues long. The germline CDR1 and CDR2 sequences are SGHRS and YFSETQ. Full variable domain (remainder filled in from reference TRBV5-1 and TRBJ1-1): KAGVTQTPRYLIKTRGQQVTLSCSPISGHRSVSWYQQTPGQGLQFLFEYFSETQRNKGNFPGRFSGRQFSNSRSEMNVSTLELGDSALYLCASTEGQGGVGTEAFFGQGTRLTVV.

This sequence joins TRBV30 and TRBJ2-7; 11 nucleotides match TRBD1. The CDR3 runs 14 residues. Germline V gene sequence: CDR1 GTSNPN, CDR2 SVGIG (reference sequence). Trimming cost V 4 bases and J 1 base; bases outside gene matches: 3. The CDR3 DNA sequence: TGTGCCTGGACGAGGGACAGGGGGTCCTACGAGCAGTACTTC. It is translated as CAWTRDRGSYEQYF.

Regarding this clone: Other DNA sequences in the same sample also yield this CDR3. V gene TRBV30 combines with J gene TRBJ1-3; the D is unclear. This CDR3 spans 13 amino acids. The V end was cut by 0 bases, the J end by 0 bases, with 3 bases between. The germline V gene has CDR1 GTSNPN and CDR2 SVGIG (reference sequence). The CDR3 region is CAWSVSSGNTIYF. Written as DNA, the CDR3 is TGTGCCTGGAGTGTATCCTCTGGAAACACCATATATTTT.

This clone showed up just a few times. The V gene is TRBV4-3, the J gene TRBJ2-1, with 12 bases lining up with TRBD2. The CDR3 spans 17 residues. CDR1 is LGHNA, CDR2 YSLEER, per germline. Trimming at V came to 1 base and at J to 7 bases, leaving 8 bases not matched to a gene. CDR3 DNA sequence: TGCGCCAGCAGCCAAGCAGACGGACTAGCGGGGAGGAATGAGCAGTTCTTC. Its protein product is CASSQADGLAGRNEQFF.

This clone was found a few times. The CDR3 reads CSLGRLAGRAGELFF. CDR3 nucleotides: TGCAGCTTGGGACGACTAGCGGGGAGGGCCGGGGAGCTGTTTTTT. The chain recombines TRBV29-1 with TRBJ2-2; 11 nucleotides align to TRBD2. CDR1 is SQVTM, CDR2 ANQGSEA, per germline. This CDR3 has 15 residues. J lost 6 bases, V lost 8 bases, and 11 bases had no gene match.

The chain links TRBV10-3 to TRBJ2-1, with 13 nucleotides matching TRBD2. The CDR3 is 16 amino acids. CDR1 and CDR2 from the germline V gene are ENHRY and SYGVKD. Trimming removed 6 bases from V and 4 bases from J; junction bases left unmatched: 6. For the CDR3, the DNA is TGTGCCATCAGACCGGGACTAGCGGGGAGTTACAATGAGCAGTTCTTC. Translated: CAIRPGLAGSYNEQFF.

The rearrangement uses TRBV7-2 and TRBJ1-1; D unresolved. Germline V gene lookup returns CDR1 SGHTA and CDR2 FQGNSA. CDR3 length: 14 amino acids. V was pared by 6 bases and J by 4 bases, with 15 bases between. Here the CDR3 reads CASRLDGRSTEAFF. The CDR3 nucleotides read TGTGCCAGCAGGTTGGACGGCAGGAGCACTGAAGCTTTCTTT.

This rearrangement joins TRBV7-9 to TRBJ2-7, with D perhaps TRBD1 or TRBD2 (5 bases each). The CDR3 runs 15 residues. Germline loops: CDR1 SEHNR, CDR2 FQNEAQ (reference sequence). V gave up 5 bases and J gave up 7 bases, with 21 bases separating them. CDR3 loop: CASSPMGRGREEQYF. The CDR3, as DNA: TGTGCCAGCAGCCCGATGGGACGAGGAAGGGAGGAGCAGTACTTC.

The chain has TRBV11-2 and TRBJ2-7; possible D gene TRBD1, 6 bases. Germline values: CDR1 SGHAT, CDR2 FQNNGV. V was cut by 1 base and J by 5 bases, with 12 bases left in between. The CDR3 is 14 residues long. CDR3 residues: CASSLGQGIHEQYF. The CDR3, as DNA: TGTGCCAGCAGCTTAGGGCAGGGGATCCACGAGCAGTACTTC.

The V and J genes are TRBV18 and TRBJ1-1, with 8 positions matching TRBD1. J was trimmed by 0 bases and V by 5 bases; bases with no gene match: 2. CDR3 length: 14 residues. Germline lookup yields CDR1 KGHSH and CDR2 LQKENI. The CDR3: CASSRQGMNTEAFF. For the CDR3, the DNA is TGTGCCAGCTCAAGACAGGGGATGAACACTGAAGCTTTCTTT.

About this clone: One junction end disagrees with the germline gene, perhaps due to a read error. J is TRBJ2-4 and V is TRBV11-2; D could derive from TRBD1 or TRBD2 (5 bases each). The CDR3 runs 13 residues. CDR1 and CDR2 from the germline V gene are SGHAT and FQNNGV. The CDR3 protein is CASSLDYGARGDF. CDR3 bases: TGTGCCAGCAGCTTAGATTACGGGGCACGGGGCGACTTC. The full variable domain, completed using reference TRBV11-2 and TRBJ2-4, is EAGVAQSPRYKIIEKRQSVAFWCNPISGHATLYWYQQILGQGPKLLIQFQNNGVVDDSQLPKDRFSAERLKGVDSTLKIQPAKLEDSAVYLCASSLDYGARGDFGAGTRLSVL.

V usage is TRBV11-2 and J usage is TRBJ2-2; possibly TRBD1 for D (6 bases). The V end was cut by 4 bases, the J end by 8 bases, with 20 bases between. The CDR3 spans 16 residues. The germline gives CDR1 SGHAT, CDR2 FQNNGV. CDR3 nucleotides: TGTGCCAGCAGCTCCCGGCCAGGGGTTACTTCTGGGGAGCTGTTTTTT. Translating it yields CASSSRPGVTSGELFF. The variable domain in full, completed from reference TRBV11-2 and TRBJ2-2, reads EAGVAQSPRYKIIEKRQSVAFWCNPISGHATLYWYQQILGQGPKLLIQFQNNGVVDDSQLPKDRFSAERLKGVDSTLKIQPAKLEDSAVYLCASSSRPGVTSGELFFGEGSRLTVL.